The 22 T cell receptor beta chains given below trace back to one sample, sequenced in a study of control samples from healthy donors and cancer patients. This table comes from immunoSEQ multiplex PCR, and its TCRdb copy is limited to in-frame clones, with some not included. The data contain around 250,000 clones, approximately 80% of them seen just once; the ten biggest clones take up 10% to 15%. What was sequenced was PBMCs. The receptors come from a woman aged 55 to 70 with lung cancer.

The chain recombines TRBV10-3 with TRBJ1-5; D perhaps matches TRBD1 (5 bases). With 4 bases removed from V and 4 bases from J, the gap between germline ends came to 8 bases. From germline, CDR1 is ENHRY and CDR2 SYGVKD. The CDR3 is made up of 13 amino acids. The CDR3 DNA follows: TGTGCCATCAGTGCGGAGGGGAATCAGCCCCAGCATTTT. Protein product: CAISAEGNQPQHF.

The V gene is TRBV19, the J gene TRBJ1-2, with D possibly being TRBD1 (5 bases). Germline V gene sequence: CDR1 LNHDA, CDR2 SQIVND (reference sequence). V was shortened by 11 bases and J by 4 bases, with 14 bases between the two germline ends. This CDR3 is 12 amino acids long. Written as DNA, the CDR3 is TGTGCCGCCCAGGGCAGCGCCTATGGCTACACCTTC. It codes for CAAQGSAYGYTF.

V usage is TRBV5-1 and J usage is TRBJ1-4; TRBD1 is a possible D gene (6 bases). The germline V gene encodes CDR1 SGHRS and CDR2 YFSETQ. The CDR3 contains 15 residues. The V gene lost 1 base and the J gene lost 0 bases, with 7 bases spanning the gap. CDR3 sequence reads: CASSLKGATNEKLFF. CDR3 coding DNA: TGCGCCAGCAGCTTGAAGGGGGCAACTAATGAAAAACTGTTTTTT.

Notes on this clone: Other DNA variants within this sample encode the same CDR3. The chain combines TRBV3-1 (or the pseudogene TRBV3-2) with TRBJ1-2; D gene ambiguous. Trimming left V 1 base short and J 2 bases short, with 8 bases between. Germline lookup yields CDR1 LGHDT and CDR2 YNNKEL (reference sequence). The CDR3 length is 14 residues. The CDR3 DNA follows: TGTGCCAGCAGCCAAGCTAGCGGCAACTATGGCTACACCTTC. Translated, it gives CASSQASGNYGYTF.

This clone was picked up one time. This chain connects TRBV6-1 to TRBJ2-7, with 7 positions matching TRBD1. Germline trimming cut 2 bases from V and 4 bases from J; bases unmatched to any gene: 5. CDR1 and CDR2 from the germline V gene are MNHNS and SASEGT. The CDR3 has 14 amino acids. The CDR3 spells CASSEIRGTYEQYF. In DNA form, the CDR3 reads TGTGCCAGCAGTGAAATCAGGGGGACGTACGAGCAGTACTTC.

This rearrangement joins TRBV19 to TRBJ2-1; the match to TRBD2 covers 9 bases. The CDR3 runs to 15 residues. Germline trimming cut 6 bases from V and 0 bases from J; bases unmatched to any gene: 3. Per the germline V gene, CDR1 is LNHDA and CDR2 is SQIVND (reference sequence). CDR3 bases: TGTGCCAGTAGAATGCGGGAGGGCTCCTACAATGAGCAGTTCTTC. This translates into CASRMREGSYNEQFF.

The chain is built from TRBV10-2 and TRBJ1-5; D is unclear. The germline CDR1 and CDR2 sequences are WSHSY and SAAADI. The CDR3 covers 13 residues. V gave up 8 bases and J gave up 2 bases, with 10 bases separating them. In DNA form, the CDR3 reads TGCGCCAGCTCCACCGGCGGCAATCAGCCCCAGCATTTT. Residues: CASSTGGNQPQHF.

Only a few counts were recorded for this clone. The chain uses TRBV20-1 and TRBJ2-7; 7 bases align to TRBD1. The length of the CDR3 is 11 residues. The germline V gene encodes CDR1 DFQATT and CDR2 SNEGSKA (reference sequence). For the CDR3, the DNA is TGCAGGGCCACAGGGGACTACGAGCAGTACTTC. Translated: CRATGDYEQYF.

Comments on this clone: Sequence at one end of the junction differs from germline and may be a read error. The CDR3 spells CASSLGLAEQETQYF. The CDR3 DNA follows: TGTGCTAGCAGCTTGGGACTAGCGGAACAAGAGACCCAGTACTTC. This rearrangement joins TRBV7-7 to TRBJ2-5; 11 positions agree with TRBD2. CDR1 and CDR2 from the germline V gene are SSHAT and FNYEAQ (reference sequence). The CDR3 is 15 residues long.

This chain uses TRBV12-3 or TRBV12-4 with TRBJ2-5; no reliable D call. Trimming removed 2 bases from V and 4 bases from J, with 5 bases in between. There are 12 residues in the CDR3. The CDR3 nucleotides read TGTGCCAGCAGTTTACTTGGAGAGACCCAGTACTTC. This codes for CASSLLGETQYF.

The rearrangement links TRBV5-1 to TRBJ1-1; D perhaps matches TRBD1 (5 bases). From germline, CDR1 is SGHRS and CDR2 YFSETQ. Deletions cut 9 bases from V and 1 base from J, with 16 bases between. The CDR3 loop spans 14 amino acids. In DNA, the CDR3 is TGCGCCACCACGACCCGTCAGGGGAACACTGAAGCTTTCTTT. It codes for CATTTRQGNTEAFF.

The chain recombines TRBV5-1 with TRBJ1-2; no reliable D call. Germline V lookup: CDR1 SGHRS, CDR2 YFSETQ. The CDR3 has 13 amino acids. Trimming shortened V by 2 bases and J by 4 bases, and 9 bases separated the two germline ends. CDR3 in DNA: TGCGCCAGCAGCTTTCCCGGGATCTATGGCTACACCTTC. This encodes CASSFPGIYGYTF. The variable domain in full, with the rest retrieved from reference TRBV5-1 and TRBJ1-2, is KAGVTQTPRYLIKTRGQQVTLSCSPISGHRSVSWYQQTPGQGLQFLFEYFSETQRNKGNFPGRFSGRQFSNSRSEMNVSTLELGDSALYLCASSFPGIYGYTFGSGTRLTVV.

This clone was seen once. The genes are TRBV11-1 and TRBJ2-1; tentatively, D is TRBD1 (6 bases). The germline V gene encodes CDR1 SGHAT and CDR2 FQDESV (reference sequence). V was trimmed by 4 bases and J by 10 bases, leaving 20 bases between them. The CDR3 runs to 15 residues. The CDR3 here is CASSYEPQGSREQFF. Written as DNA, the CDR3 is TGTGCCAGCAGCTACGAACCACAGGGTTCAAGAGAGCAGTTCTTC. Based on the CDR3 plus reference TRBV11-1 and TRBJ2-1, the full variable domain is EAEVAQSPRYKITEKSQAVAFWCDPISGHATLYWYRQILGQGPELLVQFQDESVVDDSQLPKDRFSAERLKGVDSTLKIQPAELGDSAMYLCASSYEPQGSREQFFGPGTRLTVL.

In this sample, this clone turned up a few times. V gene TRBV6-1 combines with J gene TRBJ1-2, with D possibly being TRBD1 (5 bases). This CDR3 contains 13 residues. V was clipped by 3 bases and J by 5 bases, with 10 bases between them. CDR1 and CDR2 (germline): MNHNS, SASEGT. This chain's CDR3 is CASSEPGWYGYTF. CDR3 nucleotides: TGTGCCAGCAGTGAGCCAGGGTGGTATGGCTACACCTTC.

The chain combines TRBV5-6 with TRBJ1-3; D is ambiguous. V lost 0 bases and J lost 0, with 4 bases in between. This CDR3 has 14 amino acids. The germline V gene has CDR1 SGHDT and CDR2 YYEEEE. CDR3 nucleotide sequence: TGTGCCAGCAGCTTGGTCACCTCTGGAAACACCATATATTTT. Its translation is CASSLVTSGNTIYF.

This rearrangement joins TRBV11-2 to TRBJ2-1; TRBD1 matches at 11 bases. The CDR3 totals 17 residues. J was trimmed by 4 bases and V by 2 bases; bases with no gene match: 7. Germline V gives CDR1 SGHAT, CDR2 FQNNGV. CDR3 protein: CASSLRVGQGAYNEQFF. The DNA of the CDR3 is TGTGCCAGCAGCTTAAGGGTCGGACAGGGGGCTTACAATGAGCAGTTCTTC.

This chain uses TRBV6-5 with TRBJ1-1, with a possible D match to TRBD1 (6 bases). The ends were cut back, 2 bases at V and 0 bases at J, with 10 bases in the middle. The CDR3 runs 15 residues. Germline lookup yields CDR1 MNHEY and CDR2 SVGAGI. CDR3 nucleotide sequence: TGTGCCAGCAGTTACAGGGACATAATGAACACTGAAGCTTTCTTT. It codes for CASSYRDIMNTEAFF.

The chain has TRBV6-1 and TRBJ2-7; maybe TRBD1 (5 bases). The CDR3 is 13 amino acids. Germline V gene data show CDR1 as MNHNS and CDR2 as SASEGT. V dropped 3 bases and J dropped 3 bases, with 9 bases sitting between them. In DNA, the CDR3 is TGTGCCAGCAGTGAGACAGCCTACTACGAGCAGTACTTC. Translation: CASSETAYYEQYF.

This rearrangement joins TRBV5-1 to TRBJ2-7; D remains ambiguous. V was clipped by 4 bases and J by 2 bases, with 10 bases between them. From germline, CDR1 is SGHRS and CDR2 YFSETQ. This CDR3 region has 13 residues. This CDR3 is CASSLDPTYEQYF. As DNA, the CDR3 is TGCGCCAGCAGCCTAGACCCGACCTACGAGCAGTACTTC.

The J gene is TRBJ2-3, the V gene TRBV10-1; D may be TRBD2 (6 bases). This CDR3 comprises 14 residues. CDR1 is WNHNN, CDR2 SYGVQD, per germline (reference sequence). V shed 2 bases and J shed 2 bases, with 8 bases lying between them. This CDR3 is CASSEAGPTDTQYF. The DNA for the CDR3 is TGCGCCAGCAGTGAGGCGGGGCCCACAGATACGCAGTATTTT.

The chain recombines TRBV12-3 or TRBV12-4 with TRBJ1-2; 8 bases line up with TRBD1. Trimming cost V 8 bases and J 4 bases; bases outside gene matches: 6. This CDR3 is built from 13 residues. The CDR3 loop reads CASGPDRGYGYTF. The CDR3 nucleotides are TGTGCCAGCGGCCCAGACAGGGGCTATGGCTACACCTTC.

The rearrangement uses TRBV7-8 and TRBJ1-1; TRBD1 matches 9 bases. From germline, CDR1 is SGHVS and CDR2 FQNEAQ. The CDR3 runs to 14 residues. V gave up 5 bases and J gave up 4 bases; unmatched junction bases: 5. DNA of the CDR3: TGTGCCAGCAGCGACCGACAGGGGGGCACTGAAGCTTTCTTT. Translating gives CASSDRQGGTEAFF. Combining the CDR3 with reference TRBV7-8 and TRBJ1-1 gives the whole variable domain GAGVSQSPRYKVAKRGQDVALRCDPISGHVSLFWYQQALGQGPEFLTYFQNEAQLDKSGLPSDRFFAERPEGSVSTLKIQRTQQEDSAVYLCASSDRQGGTEAFFGQGTRLTVV.